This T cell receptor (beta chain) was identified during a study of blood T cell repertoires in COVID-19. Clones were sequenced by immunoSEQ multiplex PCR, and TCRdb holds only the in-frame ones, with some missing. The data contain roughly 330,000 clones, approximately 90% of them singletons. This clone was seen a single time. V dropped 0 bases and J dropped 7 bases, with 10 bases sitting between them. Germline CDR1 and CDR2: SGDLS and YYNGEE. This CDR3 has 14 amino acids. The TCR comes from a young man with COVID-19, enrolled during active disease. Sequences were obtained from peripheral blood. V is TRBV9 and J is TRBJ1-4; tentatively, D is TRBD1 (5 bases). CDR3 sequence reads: CASSVAGRAEKLFF. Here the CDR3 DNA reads TGTGCCAGCAGCGTAGCCGGCAGGGCTGAAAAACTGTTTTTT.